Each of the 23 T cell receptor beta chains below was sequenced from the same sample in a study of post-analysis software for immune sequencing data (dated by TCRdb to the mid-2010s). Study-wide findings and limitations: Significantly higher frequencies in patients than in controls were found for five or six TRBV segments, including TRBV5-6, TRBV5-1 and TRBV20-1.

The library came from PCR. The data were produced on an Illumina HiSeq 2500. Unique molecular identifiers were incorporated into TCR beta cDNA libraries to reduce PCR and sequencing biases. The raw public data were reprocessed by TCRdb itself: fastp quality trimming at Q25, MiXCR clonotype calling, in-frame beta chains only. Rows are unified per CDR3 protein, each entry keeping the most common DNA and genes. This sample gives about 680,000 distinct CDR3 sequences in total; approximately 60% of them show up just once. The leading ten clones occupy approximately 10% of the sample. Their cognate antigens are unknown. The sequenced material came from blood. The receptors originated from a girl aged 2-10 years with multiple sclerosis.

This clonotype was counted a few times. V and J are TRBV5-4 and TRBJ1-2; D might be TRBD1 (5 bases). Germline V gene lookup returns CDR1 SGHNT and CDR2 YYREEE (reference sequence). V lost 4 bases, J lost 9 bases, and 19 bases lay in between. The CDR3 totals 14 residues. CDR3 bases: TGTGCCAGCAGCGGTATCGGGGGTCGCGGGAGCTACACCTTC. It translates to CASSGIGGRGSYTF.

The CDR3 spells CASSLVSGDTQYF. The CDR3 DNA sequence: TGTGCCAGCAGCTTAGTATCGGGGGATACGCAGTATTTT. This chain uses TRBV11-3 with TRBJ2-3; perhaps TRBD2 as D (5 bases). This CDR3 has 13 residues. Trimming took 1 base from V and 6 from J, leaving 8 bases between them. Germline V gives CDR1 SGHNT, CDR2 YENEEA.

This sequence joins TRBV5-1 and TRBJ1-2, with D possibly matching TRBD1 (5 bases). Germline assignment: CDR1 SGHRS and CDR2 YFSETQ. The ends were cut back, 4 bases at V and 4 bases at J, with 17 bases in the middle. This CDR3 is 15 amino acids long. CDR3 nucleotide sequence: TGCGCCAGCAGCCCTGGGTCAGGGACGGTCTATGGCTACACCTTC. As protein: CASSPGSGTVYGYTF.

J is TRBJ1-2 and V is TRBV5-1; TRBD1 agrees at 9 bases. CDR3 size: 13 residues. Germline V gene sequence: CDR1 SGHRS, CDR2 YFSETQ. V was pared by 5 bases and J by 7 bases, with 6 bases of the junction left unmatched. Here the CDR3 DNA reads TGCGCCAGCAGTCCTACAGGGGGCTTTGGCTACACCTTC. This encodes CASSPTGGFGYTF.

The table lists this clonotype with a few counts. CDR3 region: CASSQGRFTETQYF. Here the CDR3 DNA reads TGTGCCAGCAGCCAAGGGCGGTTTACGGAGACCCAGTACTTC. The chain employs TRBV12-3 or TRBV12-4 and TRBJ2-5; D gene unclear. The CDR3 contains 14 residues. V was cut by 6 bases and J by 5 bases, with 16 bases left in between.

The rearrangement links TRBV2 to TRBJ2-1; 7 bases map to TRBD2. The CDR3 contains 14 residues. J gave up 6 bases and V 6 bases, and 8 bases lay outside the gene matches. Germline-derived CDR1 and CDR2 are SNHLY and FYNNEI. The DNA for the CDR3 is TGTGCCAGCAGCCGACTAGCCCCCGGCAATGAGCAGTTCTTC. It encodes CASSRLAPGNEQFF.

The chain has TRBV20-1 and TRBJ2-1, with 11 bases that match TRBD2. V was clipped by 6 bases and J by 5 bases; unmatched bases: 9. This CDR3 is 15 amino acids long. Per the germline V gene, CDR1 is DFQATT and CDR2 is SNEGSKA (reference sequence). CDR3 protein: CSALGLAGGNNEQFF. The CDR3 nucleotides read TGCAGTGCATTGGGTCTAGCGGGAGGAAACAATGAGCAGTTCTTC.

The chain joins TRBV10-3 to TRBJ2-1; TRBD2 might be the D (5 bases). V shed 6 bases and J shed 6 bases, with 12 bases lying between them. Per the germline V gene, CDR1 is ENHRY and CDR2 is SYGVKD. The CDR3 covers 13 residues. The CDR3 region is CAISGVRTNEQFF. The CDR3 bases are TGTGCCATCAGCGGGGTGAGGACCAATGAGCAGTTCTTC.

The chain links TRBV20-1 to TRBJ2-5; tentatively, D is TRBD1 or TRBD2 (6 bases each). Near its end, the DNA agrees better with TRBJ2-7, so the J call may be wrong. The CDR3 is 15 amino acids. Germline CDR1 reads DFQATT; CDR2 reads SNEGSKA (reference sequence). The CDR3 DNA reads as TGCAGTGCTAGAGATCTGGAGGGGGGCGAGTACGAGCAGTACTTC. It is translated as CSARDLEGGEYEQYF.

A single count supports this clonotype. The V and J genes are TRBV5-1 and TRBJ2-2, with TRBD1 identical over 7 bases. In germline, CDR1 is SGHRS, CDR2 YFSETQ. J lost 5 bases, V lost 0 bases, and 4 bases had no gene match. The CDR3 has 15 residues. The CDR3 DNA reads TGCGCCAGCAGCTTGGTGCCAGGGGGTACCGGGGAGCTGTTTTTT. It encodes CASSLVPGGTGELFF.

The CDR3 loop is CASSPLGGGGLYNEQFF. The CDR3 DNA reads TGTGCCAGCAGTCCTCTCGGCGGGGGAGGCCTCTACAATGAGCAGTTCTTC. The V gene is TRBV12-3 or TRBV12-4, the J gene TRBJ2-1; 7 bases are a match to TRBD2. The CDR3 length is 17 residues. V lost 5 bases and J lost 3; bases outside the gene matches: 13.

This rearrangement joins TRBV4-1 to TRBJ2-5; D is perhaps TRBD2 (6 bases). V was cut by 1 base and J by 4 bases, with 7 bases left in between. The CDR3 is made up of 13 amino acids. Germline CDR1 reads MGHRA; CDR2 reads YSYEKL. CDR3 residues: CASSQGEVETQYF. The CDR3 DNA reads TGCGCCAGCAGCCAAGGGGAGGTAGAGACCCAGTACTTC.

This clonotype appeared once. V gene TRBV12-3 or TRBV12-4 combines with J gene TRBJ2-1; D tentatively fits TRBD1 or TRBD2 (5 bases each). This CDR3 comprises 16 residues. V was trimmed by 4 bases and J by 3 bases, leaving 16 bases between them. CDR3 protein: CASSSGRGNFYNEQFF. For the CDR3, the DNA is TGTGCCAGCAGTTCGGGACGAGGAAACTTCTACAATGAGCAGTTCTTC.

CDR3 DNA: TGTGCCAGCAACGAACTCAGGGTCTATGGCTACACCTTC. It specifies CASNELRVYGYTF. This chain links TRBV7-9 with TRBJ1-2; D is perhaps TRBD1 (5 bases). Germline CDR1 SEHNR, CDR2 FQNEAQ (reference sequence). Trimming removed 7 bases at V and 4 bases at J, with 13 bases between. The CDR3 has 13 residues.

On this clonotype itself: Germline is not matched at one junction end, which may reflect a read error. This chain uses TRBV6-5 with TRBJ1-2; no definite D call. Germline loops: CDR1 MNHEY, CDR2 SVGAGI. This CDR3 is 15 amino acids long. DNA for the CDR3: TGTGCCAGCAGTTACGAAGAGGACTCTAACTATGACTACACCTTC. Its translation: CASSYEEDSNYDYTF.

The V call is TRBV24-1, the J call TRBJ2-3; 7 nucleotides align to TRBD1. Germline-derived CDR1 and CDR2 are KGHDR and SFDVKD. The CDR3 contains 16 residues. The V gene end was trimmed by 6 bases and the J gene end by 8 bases; junction bases not matched to a gene: 16. CDR3 residues: CATSKTGRRISGTQYF. CDR3 nucleotide sequence: TGTGCCACCAGTAAGACAGGGCGTCGTATTTCAGGTACGCAGTATTTT.

The chain is built from TRBV5-1 and TRBJ2-1; 10 nucleotides line up with TRBD1. V was clipped by 3 bases and J by 6 bases; unmatched bases: 3. The CDR3 is 14 amino acids. Germline CDR1 is SGHRS and CDR2 is YFSETQ. The DNA of the CDR3 is TGCGCCAGCAGCTCGGACAGGGGGGTCAATGAGCAGTTCTTC. Its translation: CASSSDRGVNEQFF. Using reference TRBV5-1 and TRBJ2-1 for the parts outside the CDR3, the full variable domain is KAGVTQTPRYLIKTRGQQVTLSCSPISGHRSVSWYQQTPGQGLQFLFEYFSETQRNKGNFPGRFSGRQFSNSRSEMNVSTLELGDSALYLCASSSDRGVNEQFFGPGTRLTVL.

The chain joins TRBV10-3 to TRBJ1-5; 9 bases align to TRBD1. Germline values: CDR1 ENHRY, CDR2 SYGVKD. Trimming cost V 7 bases and J 2 bases; bases outside gene matches: 3. The CDR3 consists of 14 residues. For the CDR3, the DNA is TGTGCCATCACGGGACAGGGCGGCAATCAGCCCCAGCATTTT. As protein: CAITGQGGNQPQHF.

This clonotype was counted only a few times. The V gene is TRBV20-1, the J gene TRBJ2-1, with 8 bases aligning to TRBD2. Per germline, CDR1 DFQATT and CDR2 SNEGSKA (reference sequence). V shed 0 bases, J shed 10 bases, and the junction held 5 bases outside the gene matches. CDR3 length equals 13 residues. As DNA, the CDR3 is TGCAGTGCTAGAGATAGGCGGGGGGCCGAGCAGTTCTTC. Its protein product is CSARDRRGAEQFF.

In DNA form, the CDR3 reads TGCAGCGTTGAAGAAGGGACAGGGTGGGGCGGCTATGGCTACACCTTC. Translation: CSVEEGTGWGGYGYTF. The rearrangement uses TRBV29-1 and TRBJ1-2, with TRBD1 matching over 9 bases. V was pared by 0 bases and J by 4 bases, with 9 bases of the junction left unmatched. The CDR3 is 16 residues long. Germline CDR1 reads SQVTM; CDR2 reads ANQGSEA.

This clonotype occurred a few times. V gene TRBV7-9 combines with J gene TRBJ2-1; 8 nucleotides match TRBD2. Germline lookup yields CDR1 SEHNR and CDR2 FQNEAQ (reference sequence). The junction had 13 bases not matched to a gene; V was cut back by 4 bases and J by 5 bases. The CDR3 contains 17 residues. The CDR3 DNA is TGTGCCAGCAGCTCCCTATCAGCGGGGGCGACCCACAATGAGCAGTTCTTC. It yields the protein CASSSLSAGATHNEQFF.

This clonotype was observed a single time. The chain joins TRBV5-1 to TRBJ2-7; no definite D call. V was pared by 0 bases and J by 4 bases, with 14 bases between. CDR1 SGHRS and CDR2 YFSETQ come from the germline V gene. The CDR3 has 15 amino acids. CDR3 region: CASSLAIGPLYEQYF. CDR3 nucleotide sequence: TGCGCCAGCAGCTTGGCCATCGGACCCTTATACGAGCAGTACTTC. The full variable domain, completed using reference TRBV5-1 and TRBJ2-7, is KAGVTQTPRYLIKTRGQQVTLSCSPISGHRSVSWYQQTPGQGLQFLFEYFSETQRNKGNFPGRFSGRQFSNSRSEMNVSTLELGDSALYLCASSLAIGPLYEQYFGPGTRLTVT.

The chain joins TRBV5-1 to TRBJ2-3, with a tentative D call TRBD2 (5 bases). The CDR3 length is 18 residues. V dropped 4 bases and J dropped 0 bases, with 21 bases sitting between them. Germline V gene lookup returns CDR1 SGHRS and CDR2 YFSETQ. DNA for the CDR3: TGCGCCAGCAGCCCAGTCCAATTCTCGCGGAGGAGCACAGATACGCAGTATTTT. Its protein product is CASSPVQFSRRSTDTQYF.